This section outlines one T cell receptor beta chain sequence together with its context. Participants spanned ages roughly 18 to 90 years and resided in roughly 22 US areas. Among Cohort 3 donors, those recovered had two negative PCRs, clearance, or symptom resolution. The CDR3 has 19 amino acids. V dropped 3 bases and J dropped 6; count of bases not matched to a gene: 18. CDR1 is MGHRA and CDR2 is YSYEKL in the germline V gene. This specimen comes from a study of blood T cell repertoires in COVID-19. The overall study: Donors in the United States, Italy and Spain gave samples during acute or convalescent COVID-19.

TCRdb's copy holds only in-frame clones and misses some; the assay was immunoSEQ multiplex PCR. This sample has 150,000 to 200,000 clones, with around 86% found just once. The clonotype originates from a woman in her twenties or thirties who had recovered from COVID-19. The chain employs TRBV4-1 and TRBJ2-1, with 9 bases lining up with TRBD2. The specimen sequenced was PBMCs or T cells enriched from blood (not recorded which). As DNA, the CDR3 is TGCGCCAGCAGCCACCGCTCCGGGACTAGCCACAAAAATTCCAATGAGCAGTTCTTC. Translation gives CASSHRSGTSHKNSNEQFF.